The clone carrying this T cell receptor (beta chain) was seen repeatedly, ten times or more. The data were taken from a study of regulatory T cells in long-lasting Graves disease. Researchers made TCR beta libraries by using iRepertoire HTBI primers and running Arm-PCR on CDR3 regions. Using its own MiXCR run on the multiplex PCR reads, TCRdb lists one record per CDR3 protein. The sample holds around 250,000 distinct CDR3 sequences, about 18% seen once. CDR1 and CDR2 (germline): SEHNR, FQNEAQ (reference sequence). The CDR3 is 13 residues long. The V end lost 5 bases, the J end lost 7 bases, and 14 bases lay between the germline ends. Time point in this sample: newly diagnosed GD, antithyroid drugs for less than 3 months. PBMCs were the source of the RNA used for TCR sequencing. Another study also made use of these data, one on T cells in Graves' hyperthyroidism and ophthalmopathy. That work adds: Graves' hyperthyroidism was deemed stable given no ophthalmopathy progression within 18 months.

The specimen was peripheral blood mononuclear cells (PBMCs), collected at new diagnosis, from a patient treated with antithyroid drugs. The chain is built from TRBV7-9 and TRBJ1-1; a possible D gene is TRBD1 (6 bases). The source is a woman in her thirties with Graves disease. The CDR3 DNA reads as TGTGCCAGCAGCAGAGTAAGACAGGATGAAGCTTTCTTT. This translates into CASSRVRQDEAFF.